Each of the 20 T cell receptor beta chains below was sequenced from the same sample in a study of CD8 T cells in ankylosing spondylitis. A single record per CDR3 protein comes from TCRdb applying MiXCR to the 5' RACE reads. Counted here are 350,000 to 550,000 distinct CDR3 sequences, roughly 26% occurring once; the ten biggest clones make up about 0.92%. For these TCRs, the target antigens are not known. Study results and limitations: Ankylosing spondylitis blood seemed to carry a telltale TCR beta motif made of several highly homologous variants.

Sample: blood, either unsorted or a sorted T cell fraction (not recorded which). Every receptor here comes from a male donor with ankylosing spondylitis.

This clonotype was seen more than once but under ten times. The genes are TRBV5-1 and TRBJ1-5; TRBD1 matches at 9 bases. The germline CDR1 and CDR2 sequences are SGHRS and YFSETQ. V shed 4 bases and J 5 bases; nucleotides not matched to a gene: 1. The CDR3 runs 13 residues. The CDR3 DNA follows: TGCGCCAGCAGCCGGACAGGGGATCAGCCCCAGCATTTT. Translating it yields CASSRTGDQPQHF.

Note on this clonotype: A much larger clone is a single base away; this may be a read error. This chain uses TRBV11-2 with TRBJ2-3; D might be TRBD1 (6 bases). Germline CDR1 SGHAT, CDR2 FQNNGV. Between the trimmed V and J ends, which lost 4 bases and 2 bases, there was a span of 13 bases. This CDR3 spans 15 amino acids. The CDR3 here is CASSSGTWDTDTQYF. The CDR3 region has the DNA TGTGCCAGCAGCTCCGGGACATGGGACACAGATACGCAGTATTTT.

This clonotype was recorded many times. The V gene is TRBV12-3 or TRBV12-4, the J gene TRBJ1-2; D gene uncertain. The V end lost 1 base, the J end lost 4 bases, and 4 bases lay between the germline ends. There are 12 residues in the CDR3. The DNA of the CDR3 is TGTGCCAGCAGTTTAGGGACCTATGGCTACACCTTC. Encoded protein: CASSLGTYGYTF.

This clonotype was counted only a few times. The V call is TRBV5-1, the J call TRBJ2-2; D might be TRBD1 (5 bases). The V end lost 4 bases, the J end lost 1 base, and 14 bases lay between the germline ends. Germline CDR1 and CDR2: SGHRS and YFSETQ. The CDR3 is 16 amino acids. For the CDR3, the DNA is TGCGCCAGCAGCACCGACAGATACTTGAACACCGGGGAGCTGTTTTTT. Residues: CASSTDRYLNTGELFF.

The rearrangement uses TRBV5-6 and TRBJ2-5; D uncertain. Looked up from germline, CDR1 is SGHDT and CDR2 is YYEEEE. Trimming removed 0 bases at V and 5 bases at J, with 17 bases between. The CDR3 has 16 amino acids. The CDR3 sequence: CASSLVPTTSWETQYF. CDR3 DNA: TGTGCCAGCAGCTTGGTCCCCACTACCTCTTGGGAGACCCAGTACTTC.

This chain joins TRBV5-1 and TRBJ2-1; 7 positions match TRBD2. Trimming at V came to 0 bases and at J to 5 bases, leaving 5 bases not matched to a gene. The length of the CDR3 is 15 residues. In germline, CDR1 is SGHRS, CDR2 YFSETQ. The CDR3 protein is CASSLVGEGHNEQFF. As DNA, the CDR3 is TGCGCCAGCAGCTTGGTGGGGGAGGGCCACAATGAGCAGTTCTTC. Together with reference TRBV5-1 and TRBJ2-1, the CDR3 gives the full variable domain: KAGVTQTPRYLIKTRGQQVTLSCSPISGHRSVSWYQQTPGQGLQFLFEYFSETQRNKGNFPGRFSGRQFSNSRSEMNVSTLELGDSALYLCASSLVGEGHNEQFFGPGTRLTVL.

The chain links TRBV20-1 to TRBJ2-2; no reliable D call. V was clipped by 3 bases and J by 1 base, with 12 bases between them. The CDR3 runs 15 residues. Germline values: CDR1 DFQATT, CDR2 SNEGSKA (reference sequence). CDR3 sequence (DNA): TGCAGTGCTAGTAGTTTTCGGCTGAACACCGGGGAGCTGTTTTTT. It is translated as CSASSFRLNTGELFF.

The CDR3 loop is CASSRRDRGYEQYF. The CDR3 nucleotides read TGTGCCAGCAGCAGGCGGGACAGGGGCTACGAGCAGTACTTC. The chain is built from TRBV7-2 and TRBJ2-7; 10 bases are a match to TRBD1. The V and J ends lost 5 bases and 3 bases, in that order; junction bases with no gene match: 4. Germline assignment: CDR1 SGHTA and CDR2 FQGNSA. The CDR3 has 14 amino acids.

The table lists this clonotype with many counts. The V gene is TRBV25-1, the J gene TRBJ2-7, with D possibly TRBD1 on 5 matching bases. This CDR3 is built from 14 residues. The V gene's germline CDR1 is MGHDK and CDR2 SYGVNS. Trimming left V 0 bases short and J 3 bases short, with 9 bases between. The CDR3 nucleotides are TGTGCCAGCAGTGAATATAACACAGGCTACGAGCAGTACTTC. Amino acids: CASSEYNTGYEQYF.

The rearrangement links TRBV3-1 to TRBJ1-3, with D unresolved. The CDR3 consists of 14 residues. V was cut by 0 bases and J by 4 bases, with 7 bases left in between. The germline CDR1 and CDR2 sequences are LGHDT and YNNKEL (reference sequence). This chain's CDR3 is CASSQDRVGNTIYF. The CDR3 DNA sequence: TGTGCCAGCAGCCAAGATCGAGTGGGAAACACCATATATTTT. The complete variable domain, with remaining parts taken from reference TRBV3-1 and TRBJ1-3, reads DTAVSQTPKYLVTQMGNDKSIKCEQNLGHDTMYWYKQDSKKFLKIMFSYNNKELIINETVPNRFSPKSPDKAHLNLHINSLELGDSAVYFCASSQDRVGNTIYFGEGSWLTVV.

This chain connects TRBV20-1 to TRBJ1-4; D might be TRBD1 (5 bases). This CDR3 has 13 residues. CDR1 DFQATT and CDR2 SNEGSKA come from the germline V gene (reference sequence). Trimming removed 8 bases at V and 6 bases at J, with 16 bases between. CDR3 coding DNA: TGCAGTCCCTGGGTAGGGGCGGATGAAAAACTGTTTTTT. It yields the protein CSPWVGADEKLFF.

V usage is TRBV18 and J usage is TRBJ2-7, with D perhaps TRBD1 (6 bases). V dropped 1 base and J dropped 2 bases, with 6 bases sitting between them. CDR1 is KGHSH, CDR2 LQKENI, per germline. The CDR3 covers 13 residues. The CDR3 DNA reads TGTGCCAGCTCACCACGACAGGCCTACGAGCAGTACGTC. Its translation is CASSPRQAYEQYV.

This clonotype has more than one count but fewer than ten. V and J are TRBV7-9 and TRBJ1-3, with 8 bases aligning to TRBD1. V shed 4 bases and J 6 bases; nucleotides not matched to a gene: 2. Looked up from germline, CDR1 is SEHNR and CDR2 is FQNEAQ (reference sequence). The CDR3 consists of 13 residues. CDR3 sequence reads: CASSSTGVNTIYF. CDR3 nucleotides: TGTGCCAGCAGCTCGACAGGGGTAAACACCATATATTTT.

A few counts support this clonotype. The genes are TRBV5-1 and TRBJ2-6; the D gene is possibly TRBD1 (6 bases). This CDR3 comprises 16 residues. Trimming pared 5 bases from V and 2 bases from J, leaving 14 bases between. From germline, CDR1 is SGHRS and CDR2 YFSETQ. CDR3 DNA: TGCGCCAGCAGTTTACAGGGTATCCCTGGGGCCAACGTCCTGACTTTC. This codes for CASSLQGIPGANVLTF.

V usage is TRBV12-3 or TRBV12-4 and J usage is TRBJ1-2; TRBD1 matches 7 bases. The CDR3 is 15 amino acids. With 2 bases clipped from V and 5 bases from J, the junction kept 8 bases outside the gene matches. The CDR3 reads CASSLPWDRNYGYTF. The CDR3 coding sequence is TGTGCCAGCAGTTTACCCTGGGACAGAAATTATGGCTACACCTTC.

The chain couples TRBV24-1 to TRBJ2-1, with D possibly being TRBD2 (5 bases). CDR1 and CDR2 from the germline V gene are KGHDR and SFDVKD. The CDR3 runs 16 residues. The germline V and J ends were trimmed by 0 bases and 0 bases, with 8 bases remaining between them. Here the CDR3 DNA reads TGTGCCACCAGTGATTTGCTCGGGAACTCCTACAATGAGCAGTTCTTC. It translates to CATSDLLGNSYNEQFF.

The rearrangement uses TRBV20-1 and TRBJ2-5, with D perhaps being TRBD1 or TRBD2 (5 bases each). CDR3 length: 15 amino acids. Trimming pared 0 bases from V and 4 bases from J, leaving 15 bases between. Germline V gives CDR1 DFQATT, CDR2 SNEGSKA (reference sequence). The CDR3 DNA reads as TGCAGTGCTAGAGATCCGTCCCGGGACGGAGAGACCCAGTACTTC. Protein: CSARDPSRDGETQYF.

The rearrangement links TRBV20-1 to TRBJ2-1, with 9 bases identical to TRBD2. Losses at the gene ends were 4 bases for V and 5 bases for J; bases not matched to a gene: 9. The CDR3 sequence is 15 residues long. Germline CDR1 and CDR2: DFQATT and SNEGSKA (reference sequence). The CDR3 nucleotides are TGCAGTGCTACCCAGGGCGGGAGGGCCGACAATGAGCAGTTCTTC. This gives the protein CSATQGGRADNEQFF.

The genes are TRBV20-1 and TRBJ2-2; TRBD2 matches 7 bases. The CDR3 is 14 residues long. The germline V gene has CDR1 DFQATT and CDR2 SNEGSKA (reference sequence). The V segment lost 4 bases and the J segment 7 bases; nucleotides outside the gene matches: 9. The CDR3 nucleotides are TGCAGTGCTAACCTGGCGGGAGCGAGCGGGGAGCTGTTTTTT. Amino acid sequence: CSANLAGASGELFF.

The chain recombines TRBV4-2 with TRBJ1-5; tentative D call: TRBD1 (6 bases). The CDR3 is 16 amino acids. The V and J ends lost 4 bases and 8 bases respectively, with 21 bases between them. Germline-derived CDR1 and CDR2 are LGHNA and YNFKEQ. The CDR3 loop reads CASSLLKAGTSEPQHF. DNA of the CDR3: TGTGCCAGCAGCCTACTAAAAGCCGGGACATCGGAGCCCCAGCATTTT.